Following are 11 T cell receptor beta chains from one sample sequenced in a study of regulatory T cells in long-lasting Graves disease. Arm-PCR of CDR3 regions with iRepertoire HTBI primers generated TCR beta libraries. TCRdb processed the multiplex PCR reads anew with MiXCR; each CDR3 protein has one entry. The table shows around 450,000 distinct CDR3 sequences, with about 22% occurring only once. This sample's time point: persistent/refractory GD, antithyroid drugs over 5 years with positive TRAb. Preparation of the TCR library used RNA extracted from PBMCs. The source was peripheral blood mononuclear cells (PBMCs), collected when the disease was refractory, from a patient treated with antithyroid drugs. These receptors were obtained from a female donor with Graves disease.

For this clonotype: A much bigger clone sits one base away, suggesting this may be a read error. This rearrangement joins TRBV27 to TRBJ1-6, with D maybe TRBD1 (6 bases). Germline V gene sequence: CDR1 MNHEY, CDR2 SMNVEV (reference sequence). This CDR3 has 19 residues. Between the trimmed V and J ends, which lost 2 bases and 2 bases, there was a span of 19 bases. The CDR3, as DNA: TGTGCCAGCAGTTTACGCCCCGGACAGACGAGCCCCTATAATTCACCCCTCCACTTT. It yields the protein CASSLRPGQTSPYNSPLHF.

This clonotype was detected many times. The genes are TRBV12-3 or TRBV12-4 and TRBJ2-7; 15 bases are a match to TRBD2. This CDR3 is built from 14 residues. V lost 5 bases and J lost 7; bases outside the gene matches: 3. The CDR3 DNA sequence: TGTGCCAGCAGTCGTGGACTAGCGGGAGGGGAGCAGTACTTC. It encodes CASSRGLAGGEQYF.

This clonotype has a count of ten or more. The chain couples TRBV6-5 to TRBJ2-7; tentatively, D is TRBD1 (7 bases). The germline V and J ends were trimmed by 0 bases and 3 bases, with 12 bases remaining between them. Germline V lookup: CDR1 MNHEY, CDR2 SVGAGI. This CDR3 comprises 15 residues. The DNA of the CDR3 is TGTGCCAGCAGTTACTCGGCAGGGGGAGGCTACGAGCAGTACTTC. Amino acid sequence: CASSYSAGGGYEQYF.

Only a few counts were recorded for this clonotype. Germline and junction disagree at one end, which may indicate a read error. The chain employs TRBV28 and TRBJ2-7; D unclear. CDR1 is MDHEN and CDR2 is SYDVKM in the germline V gene. The CDR3 is made up of 11 amino acids. The CDR3 spells CAGSSAYEQYF. Here the CDR3 DNA reads TGTGCCGGCAGTTCCGCATACGAGCAGTACTTC.

To note about this clonotype: One base away lies a much larger clone, so this may be a sequencing read error. This rearrangement joins TRBV9 to TRBJ2-5; D uncertain. The CDR3 spans 16 residues. The V end lost 1 base, the J end lost 5 bases, and 18 bases lay between the germline ends. Germline loops: CDR1 SGDLS, CDR2 YYNGEE. CDR3 nucleotides: TGTGCCAGCAGCGTAAGCCGAGGCGGCAGCCGGGAGACCCAGTACTTC. Its translation: CASSVSRGGSRETQYF.

The CDR3 coding sequence is TGTGCCAGCAGCGTAGACCAGTCAGGATCCTCTGGGGCCAACGTCCTGACTTTC. It yields the protein CASSVDQSGSSGANVLTF. The chain uses TRBV9 and TRBJ2-6, with D hard to call. Per the germline V gene, CDR1 is SGDLS and CDR2 is YYNGEE. CDR3 length: 18 residues. V dropped 0 bases and J dropped 0 bases, with 13 bases sitting between them.

This clonotype was observed many times. The V and J genes are TRBV2 and TRBJ2-7, with 9 bases aligning to TRBD1. Unmatched junction bases numbered 11, after V lost 8 bases and J lost 6 bases. The CDR3 has 14 residues. CDR1 is SNHLY, CDR2 FYNNEI, per germline. The CDR3 bases are TGTGCCAGCGCCGCCCAGGGACAGGGTTCCGAGCAGTACTTC. Translated: CASAAQGQGSEQYF.

There are many counts of this clonotype. V usage is TRBV9 and J usage is TRBJ2-7; perhaps D is TRBD1 or TRBD2 (5 bases each). V dropped 0 bases and J dropped 3 bases, with 13 bases sitting between them. This CDR3 spans 15 amino acids. Per the germline V gene, CDR1 is SGDLS and CDR2 is YYNGEE. The CDR3 DNA reads as TGTGCCAGCAGCGTAGGAGGGACCGCCGACTACGAGCAGTACTTC. It is translated as CASSVGGTADYEQYF.

A few counts support this clonotype. A junction end diverges from the germline sequence, so it may reflect a read error. V usage is TRBV7-8 and J usage is TRBJ1-1; D is perhaps TRBD1 (5 bases). This CDR3 spans 13 amino acids. Germline lookup yields CDR1 SGHVS and CDR2 FQNEAQ. The chain's CDR3 is CASSLARGGEADF. CDR3 nucleotide sequence: TGTGCCAGCAGCTTAGCGCGCGGGGGAGAAGCCGACTTT.

The chain carries TRBV6-2 or TRBV6-3 and TRBJ1-2; D is undetermined. CDR3 length: 13 amino acids. CDR1 and CDR2 from the germline V gene are MNHEY and SVGEGT. Between the trimmed V and J ends, which lost 2 bases and 7 bases, there was a span of 11 bases. The DNA of the CDR3 is TGTGCCAGCAGTTACCCCCCCAGCGGTGGCTACACCTTC. It is translated as CASSYPPSGGYTF.

The J gene is TRBJ1-5, the V gene TRBV19; no definite D call. The germline V gene encodes CDR1 LNHDA and CDR2 SQIVND (reference sequence). CDR3 length: 13 amino acids. V shed 7 bases and J shed 5 bases, with 12 bases lying between them. The CDR3 DNA reads as TGTGCCAGTACCACCGGCCGGCATCAGCCCCAGCATTTT. Encoded protein: CASTTGRHQPQHF.